The T cell receptor beta chain described here comes from a study of T cell responses to AZD1222 COVID-19 vaccine. Findings and caveats of the study: No repertoire was sampled before or during the peak T cell response, only after it. Spike as a whole was targeted by vaccine-associated CD4 TCRs, dominant at 160-218 and 743-854. White British donors predominated, females outnumbered males, and clonal diversity was possibly underestimated.

With respect to this clone: The antigen is undetermined.

Generated by immunoSEQ multiplex PCR, the TCRdb table keeps only in-frame clones and is missing some. Of approximately 50,000 clones in the sample, approximately 80% were seen once. The CDR3 is 13 amino acids. V lost 8 bases and J lost 1, with 11 bases in between. Germline values: CDR1 LGHDT, CDR2 YNNKEL (reference sequence). Sequences were derived from peripheral blood, sampled 28 days after the second AZD1222 dose. The TCR comes from an adult who received the AZD1222 COVID-19 vaccine. This chain links TRBV3-1 (or the pseudogene TRBV3-2) with TRBJ1-1, with D perhaps matching TRBD1 (5 bases). The CDR3 bases are TGTGCCAGCCGACAACAGGAGAACACTGAAGCTTTCTTT. The encoded protein is CASRQQENTEAFF.